This section outlines one T cell receptor (beta chain) sequence together with its context. The CDR3 has 14 residues. CDR1 and CDR2 from the germline V gene are MNHEY and SMNVEV (reference sequence). The ends were cut back, 2 bases at V and 5 bases at J, with 12 bases in the middle. These data belong to a study of technical replicates of blood from several donors. The protocol was immunoSEQ multiplex PCR, while the TCRdb copy is restricted to in-frame clones and leaves out a portion. The sample lists around 70,000 clones; 95% were seen once. The chain employs TRBV27 and TRBJ2-5; D may be TRBD1 (6 bases). Sequenced sample: T cells isolated from PBMCs. This receptor was obtained from a human donor in good health. The CDR3 here is CASSLQGIGETQYF. The CDR3 DNA reads TGTGCCAGCAGTTTACAGGGGATCGGGGAGACCCAGTACTTC.